The entry below gives a single T cell receptor beta chain sequence along with its context. This table comes from immunoSEQ multiplex PCR, and its TCRdb copy is limited to in-frame clones, with some not included. The sample lists 30,000 to 45,000 clones, 75% to 95% occurring once. This record belongs to a study of T cell changes during pregnancy in multiple sclerosis. Germline V gives CDR1 MNHNS, CDR2 SASEGT. Trimming at V came to 7 bases and at J to 0 bases, leaving 6 bases not matched to a gene. The CDR3 has 15 amino acids. This sample comprised CD4+ T cells from peripheral blood mononuclear cells, obtained in the third trimester of pregnancy. The sequence was collected from a female donor with multiple sclerosis, enrolled in a pregnancy study. V usage is TRBV6-1 and J usage is TRBJ2-1; 7 nucleotides agree with TRBD2. The chain's CDR3 is CASIWEGSSYNEQFF. The CDR3 nucleotides are TGTGCCAGCATCTGGGAGGGGAGCTCCTACAATGAGCAGTTCTTC.